The 29 T cell receptor beta chains below were found in one sample sequenced in a study of a mutant IDH1 vaccine in newly diagnosed glioma listed by TCRdb under 2021. The sample's time point label, decoded: baseline, week 1 (first vaccination visit). The sample's treatment or condition label is to be understood as: pre-vaccination baseline after standard-of-care therapy. The method was the immunoSEQ multiplex PCR assay. Here the immuneACCESS table is served through TCRdb, limited to in-frame sequences with V and J called. Missing clones are a known gap in these copies; in checked studies unresolved V genes cover under half, and the rest lacks a known reason. Counted in this sample were 75,000 to 100,000 clones; roughly four fifths of them appeared once. About 5.3% of the sample goes to the ten largest clones. The material was PBMCs, obtained from a glioma patient treated with radiotherapy, temozolomide or both. Receptor source: a man in his forties with glioma. Some clones in this sample may be carry-over from other donors' samples.

This chain connects TRBV2 to TRBJ2-7; possibly TRBD2 for D (6 bases). The CDR3 length is 11 residues. Germline V gene lookup returns CDR1 SNHLY and CDR2 FYNNEI. V shed 4 bases and J shed 6 bases, with 7 bases lying between them. The CDR3 sequence: CASSAGGEQYF. DNA for the CDR3: TGTGCCAGCAGTGCCGGGGGCGAGCAGTACTTC.

The chain couples TRBV2 to TRBJ1-5, with TRBD1 identical over 9 bases. V lost 8 bases to trimming and J lost 0 bases; unmatched junction nucleotides: 8. Germline CDR1 and CDR2: SNHLY and FYNNEI. The CDR3 is 16 amino acids. CDR3 coding DNA: TGTGCCAGCCGTCGGACAGGGGCCGTTAGCAATCAGCCCCAGCATTTT. Amino acids: CASRRTGAVSNQPQHF.

This sequence joins TRBV7-9 and TRBJ2-2, with 9 bases lining up with TRBD1. With 5 bases clipped from V and 7 bases from J, the junction kept 5 bases outside the gene matches. The germline V gene encodes CDR1 SEHNR and CDR2 FQNEAQ (reference sequence). There are 14 residues in the CDR3. CDR3 protein: CASSGDRARGELFF. The CDR3, as DNA: TGTGCCAGCAGCGGGGACAGGGCCCGCGGGGAGCTGTTTTTT.

This clone came up once. This chain links TRBV6-1 with TRBJ1-2, with D tentatively TRBD1 (6 bases). Germline lookup yields CDR1 MNHNS and CDR2 SASEGT. The CDR3 consists of 11 residues. Trimming stripped 6 bases from V and 12 bases from J, with 14 bases between. Written as DNA, the CDR3 is TGTGCCAGCAGCTACAGGGACTCTGACACCTTC. Its protein is CASSYRDSDTF.

This clone was found once. J is TRBJ1-1 and V is TRBV14; D gene uncertain. Trimming shortened V by 4 bases and J by 1 base, and 13 bases separated the two germline ends. The CDR3 has 15 residues. The germline CDR1 and CDR2 sequences are SGHDN and FVKESK. CDR3 sequence reads: CASSPEHLRNTEAFF. In DNA, the CDR3 is TGTGCCAGCAGCCCAGAGCATCTTAGGAACACTGAAGCTTTCTTT.

This clone showed up just a few times. This chain uses TRBV14 with TRBJ1-5; 7 nucleotides line up with TRBD1. Trimming cost V 5 bases and J 7 bases; bases outside gene matches: 2. Germline CDR1 SGHDN, CDR2 FVKESK. The CDR3 covers 12 residues. CDR3 protein: CASSKGQQPQHF. CDR3 nucleotides: TGTGCCAGCAGCAAGGGACAGCAGCCCCAGCATTTT.

The chain joins TRBV18 to TRBJ2-2, with D unclear. V lost 3 bases to trimming and J lost 6 bases, with 5 bases between them. This CDR3 comprises 12 residues. Germline CDR1 reads KGHSH; CDR2 reads LQKENI. The CDR3: CASSPVAGELFF. The CDR3, as DNA: TGTGCCAGCTCACCCGTGGCCGGGGAGCTGTTTTTT.

The chain is built from TRBV6-5 and TRBJ1-2; D is undetermined. The ends were cut back, 2 bases at V and 7 bases at J, with 5 bases in the middle. Germline CDR1 reads MNHEY; CDR2 reads SVGAGI. The CDR3 sequence is 11 residues long. CDR3 sequence: CASSYLGGYTF. Written as DNA, the CDR3 is TGTGCCAGCAGTTACCTTGGTGGCTACACCTTC.

This clone was picked up a small number of times. The chain joins TRBV6-5 to TRBJ2-2; 10 nucleotides match TRBD1. Germline V gives CDR1 MNHEY, CDR2 SVGAGI. The CDR3 is 16 residues long. V was clipped by 4 bases and J by 6 bases; unmatched bases: 8. CDR3 DNA: TGTGCCAGCAGTTGGGCCCGGACAGGGGGTTCCGGGGAGCTGTTTTTT. It specifies CASSWARTGGSGELFF.

The chain combines TRBV18 with TRBJ2-7, with D maybe TRBD2 (5 bases). The CDR3 loop spans 12 amino acids. V was pared by 5 bases and J by 6 bases, with 11 bases between. Germline lookup yields CDR1 KGHSH and CDR2 LQKENI. CDR3 region: CASSEIRGEQYF. The CDR3 nucleotides are TGTGCCAGCTCAGAGATCCGGGGCGAGCAGTACTTC. The complete variable domain, with remaining parts taken from reference TRBV18 and TRBJ2-7, reads NAGVMQNPRHLVRRRGQEARLRCSPMKGHSHVYWYRQLPEEGLKFMVYLQKENIIDESGMPKERFSAEFPKEGPSILRIQQVVRGDSAAYFCASSEIRGEQYFGPGTRLTVT.

The chain recombines TRBV4-2 with TRBJ2-7; D call uncertain. V lost 1 base, J lost 6 bases, and 4 bases lay in between. The CDR3 is 11 residues long. CDR1 and CDR2 (germline): LGHNA, YNFKEQ. This CDR3 reads CASSQGAEQYF. The CDR3 DNA is TGTGCCAGCAGCCAAGGAGCCGAGCAGTACTTC.

The V gene is TRBV6-1, the J gene TRBJ1-1, with D uncertain. This CDR3 spans 13 amino acids. Deletions cut 7 bases from V and 11 bases from J, with 20 bases between. Per the germline V gene, CDR1 is MNHNS and CDR2 is SASEGT. The CDR3 bases are TGTGCCAGCACTCCCGCCTGGCCTCCGGGGGCTTTCTTT. It codes for CASTPAWPPGAFF.

The rearrangement uses TRBV29-1 and TRBJ2-2; TRBD2 matches 7 bases. V dropped 2 bases and J dropped 3; count of bases not matched to a gene: 6. Per germline, CDR1 SQVTM and CDR2 ANQGSEA. The CDR3 is 15 residues long. The CDR3 reads CSVEWGGPHTGELFF. Here the CDR3 DNA reads TGCAGCGTTGAATGGGGGGGACCACACACCGGGGAGCTGTTTTTT.

The chain employs TRBV4-1 and TRBJ2-7; a possible D gene is TRBD1 (5 bases). The CDR3 covers 15 residues. V lost 1 base and J 2 bases, leaving 12 bases between the germline ends. CDR1 is MGHRA and CDR2 is YSYEKL in the germline V gene. The CDR3 protein is CASSQAPDKTYEQYF. Here the CDR3 DNA reads TGCGCCAGCAGCCAAGCTCCGGACAAAACCTACGAGCAGTACTTC.

The chain is built from TRBV4-2 and TRBJ2-2, with D hard to call. V shed 1 base and J shed 5 bases, with 8 bases lying between them. The germline CDR1 and CDR2 sequences are LGHNA and YNFKEQ. This CDR3 has 14 residues. The CDR3 nucleotides read TGTGCCAGCAGCCAAGCGCTCCCTACCGGGGAGCTGTTTTTT. Amino acid sequence: CASSQALPTGELFF.

The chain combines TRBV7-8 with TRBJ1-6; tentatively, D is TRBD1 (5 bases). The CDR3 consists of 15 residues. V lost 2 bases and J lost 6, with 11 bases in between. Germline V CDR1 and CDR2: SGHVS, FQNEAQ. The CDR3 coding sequence is TGTGCCAGCAGCTTACGGCAGGGAGCTAATTCACCCCTCCACTTT. The encoded protein is CASSLRQGANSPLHF.

V usage is TRBV5-1 and J usage is TRBJ2-7, with D perhaps TRBD1 (5 bases). This CDR3 is built from 12 residues. Trimming took 1 base from V and 4 from J, leaving 6 bases between them. The germline V gene has CDR1 SGHRS and CDR2 YFSETQ. As DNA, the CDR3 is TGCGCCAGCAGCTTGCAGGGTTACGAGCAGTACTTC. This encodes CASSLQGYEQYF.

This rearrangement joins TRBV29-1 to TRBJ2-2; 10 bases match TRBD2. The V segment lost 6 bases and the J segment 6 bases; nucleotides outside the gene matches: 16. CDR3 length equals 17 residues. Germline loops: CDR1 SQVTM, CDR2 ANQGSEA. The CDR3 sequence: CSVAPLAGAGLAGELFF. CDR3 bases: TGCAGCGTCGCCCCCCTAGCGGGGGCGGGCCTAGCCGGGGAGCTGTTTTTT.

The rearrangement joins TRBV14 to TRBJ2-6; 7 positions match TRBD1. CDR3 length equals 16 residues. Trimming took 7 bases from V and 3 from J; bases not matched to a gene: 9. Per the germline V gene, CDR1 is SGHDN and CDR2 is FVKESK. CDR3 protein: CASTDTTGVGANVLTF. CDR3 bases: TGTGCCAGCACCGATACTACAGGGGTTGGGGCCAACGTCCTGACTTTC.

This chain joins TRBV5-6 and TRBJ1-2; D is undetermined. Germline V CDR1 and CDR2: SGHDT, YYEEEE. Trimming removed 0 bases at V and 6 bases at J, with 15 bases between. The CDR3 runs to 15 residues. The CDR3 is CASSLAAAVGHGYTF. The CDR3 region has the DNA TGTGCCAGCAGCTTGGCGGCCGCAGTTGGCCATGGCTACACCTTC. Full variable domain (outside the CDR3, taken from reference TRBV5-6 and TRBJ1-2): DAGVTQSPTHLIKTRGQQVTLRCSPKSGHDTVSWYQQALGQGPQFIFQYYEEEERQRGNFPDRFSGHQFPNYSSELNVNALLLGDSALYLCASSLAAAVGHGYTFGSGTRLTVV.

In this sample, this clone is hyperexpanded (1% or more). The chain is built from TRBV6-5 and TRBJ1-4; unclear D gene. The CDR3 length is 15 residues. V gave up 5 bases and J gave up 3 bases, with 13 bases separating them. Per the germline V gene, CDR1 is MNHEY and CDR2 is SVGAGI. CDR3 sequence: CASSPEGWANEKLFF. Written as DNA, the CDR3 is TGTGCCAGCAGTCCCGAGGGTTGGGCTAATGAAAAACTGTTTTTT.

The chain carries TRBV15 and TRBJ2-1; D gene ambiguous. Between the trimmed V and J ends, which lost 1 base and 9 bases, there was a span of 10 bases. The CDR3 covers 13 residues. CDR1 is LNHNV and CDR2 is YYDKDF in the germline V gene (reference sequence). In nucleotides, the CDR3 is TGTGCCACCAGCAGAGCTTCCTTTATTGAGCAGTTCTTC. Translating it yields CATSRASFIEQFF. Full variable domain (missing parts from reference TRBV15 and TRBJ2-1): DAMVIQNPRYQVTQFGKPVTLSCSQTLNHNVMYWYQQKSSQAPKLLFHYYDKDFNNEADTPDNFQSRRPNTSFCFLDIRSPGLGDTAMYLCATSRASFIEQFFGPGTRLTVL.

The chain recombines TRBV19 with TRBJ2-7; 13 bases align to TRBD2. The germline gives CDR1 LNHDA, CDR2 SQIVND (reference sequence). CDR3 length: 15 residues. J lost 3 bases, V lost 5 bases, and 4 bases had no gene match. This CDR3 is CASSGGLAGYYEQYF. Here the CDR3 DNA reads TGTGCCAGTAGTGGGGGACTAGCGGGATACTACGAGCAGTACTTC.

The gene calls are TRBV6-5 and TRBJ2-7; 11 nucleotides agree with TRBD2. Germline loops: CDR1 MNHEY, CDR2 SVGAGI. After removal of 6 bases from V and 7 bases from J, the junction contained 8 bases not matched to a gene. The CDR3 is 14 amino acids. CDR3: CASRGTSGLWEQYF. CDR3 in DNA: TGTGCCAGCAGGGGGACTAGCGGTCTGTGGGAGCAGTACTTC.

V and J are TRBV11-2 and TRBJ2-7; either TRBD1 or TRBD2 may fit D (5 bases each). Trimming left V 4 bases short and J 2 bases short, with 18 bases between. CDR3 length equals 16 residues. Germline CDR1 and CDR2: SGHAT and FQNNGV. The CDR3 region is CASSSPTGQGPYEQYF. The CDR3 nucleotides are TGTGCCAGCAGCTCACCAACGGGGCAGGGTCCCTACGAGCAGTACTTC.

The V gene is TRBV5-5, the J gene TRBJ2-7, with unresolved D. V lost 1 base to trimming and J lost 1 base, with 12 bases between them. CDR1 SGHKS and CDR2 YYEKEE come from the germline V gene (reference sequence). This CDR3 region has 15 residues. In DNA, the CDR3 is TGTGCCAGCAGCTTGAACTTGGGCCAATCCTACGAGCAGTACTTC. Translated: CASSLNLGQSYEQYF.

The chain links TRBV10-3 to TRBJ1-1; TRBD1 is a possible D gene (6 bases). CDR1 is ENHRY, CDR2 SYGVKD, per germline. V shed 3 bases and J shed 1 base, with 15 bases lying between them. This CDR3 comprises 16 residues. CDR3 in amino acids: CAISDEGVGPNTEAFF. The CDR3 region has the DNA TGTGCCATCAGTGATGAGGGGGTTGGCCCGAACACTGAAGCTTTCTTT.

The chain uses TRBV5-1 and TRBJ2-7, with TRBD1 identical over 8 bases. The germline V gene encodes CDR1 SGHRS and CDR2 YFSETQ. V dropped 2 bases and J dropped 1; count of bases not matched to a gene: 5. This CDR3 has 15 amino acids. CDR3 region: CASSLGQGYSYEQYF. The CDR3, as DNA: TGCGCCAGCAGCTTAGGACAGGGATATTCCTACGAGCAGTACTTC.

The chain has TRBV5-1 and TRBJ1-2, with 8 positions matching TRBD1. Germline trimming cut 0 bases from V and 3 bases from J; bases unmatched to any gene: 7. CDR1 is SGHRS, CDR2 YFSETQ, per germline. The CDR3 is 16 residues long. The CDR3 DNA reads TGCGCCAGCAGCTTGGGGGACAGGATCAGGGACTATGGCTACACCTTC. Amino acid sequence: CASSLGDRIRDYGYTF. The variable domain in full, completed from reference TRBV5-1 and TRBJ1-2, reads KAGVTQTPRYLIKTRGQQVTLSCSPISGHRSVSWYQQTPGQGLQFLFEYFSETQRNKGNFPGRFSGRQFSNSRSEMNVSTLELGDSALYLCASSLGDRIRDYGYTFGSGTRLTVV.